These 13 T cell receptor beta chains were sequenced from one sample in a study of OX40 agonist ivuxolimab in advanced cancers. Using immunoSEQ multiplex PCR, the repertoire was profiled, and TCRdb retains in-frame clones only, with some absent. The table lists roughly 60,000 clones, around 90% of them singletons. Sample: CD4+ or CD8+ T cells sorted from blood, taken in a trial of the OX40 agonist ivuxolimab. These receptors came from an adult with an advanced solid tumor such as melanoma, head and neck, liver or kidney cancer.

The CDR3 coding sequence is TGTGCCAGCAGCCCCGACAGGGCGCCCTACGAGCAGTACTTC. Translating gives CASSPDRAPYEQYF. This chain joins TRBV4-2 and TRBJ2-7; TRBD1 matches 7 bases. Germline V gene sequence: CDR1 LGHNA, CDR2 YNFKEQ. CDR3 size: 14 residues. V dropped 4 bases and J dropped 2; count of bases not matched to a gene: 5.

The rearrangement joins TRBV6-5 to TRBJ2-7; 10 nucleotides agree with TRBD2. The CDR3 covers 13 residues. Germline CDR1 and CDR2: MNHEY and SVGAGI. V gave up 6 bases and J gave up 5 bases; unmatched junction bases: 4. CDR3 sequence reads: CASRLAGVDEQYF. The CDR3 bases are TGTGCCAGCAGGCTAGCGGGAGTGGACGAGCAGTACTTC.

Here the CDR3 DNA reads TGTGCCAGCAGTTCCACCCTCTACGAGCAGTACTTC. It translates to CASSSTLYEQYF. The rearrangement links TRBV28 to TRBJ2-5; D uncertain. The J call may be wrong; the DNA end is better matched by TRBJ2-7. CDR3 length: 12 amino acids. Looked up from germline, CDR1 is MDHEN and CDR2 is SYDVKM.

This clone has just a few counts. CDR3 amino acids: CASSSPGTGAPGAQYF. DNA of the CDR3: TGTGCCAGCAGTTCACCCGGGACAGGGGCCCCGGGGGCCCAGTACTTC. V is TRBV28 and J is TRBJ2-5; 10 bases are shared with TRBD1. Trimming removed 4 bases from V and 9 bases from J; junction bases left unmatched: 14. Germline values: CDR1 MDHEN, CDR2 SYDVKM. The CDR3 covers 16 residues.

This clone was counted only a few times. The chain employs TRBV28 and TRBJ1-1; no firm D call. V dropped 6 bases and J dropped 4 bases, with 6 bases sitting between them. This CDR3 contains 11 residues. Germline CDR1 reads MDHEN; CDR2 reads SYDVKM. CDR3 nucleotide sequence: TGTGCCAGCAGGGCCGGCACTGAAGCTTTCTTT. Translating gives CASRAGTEAFF.

The V call is TRBV13, the J call TRBJ1-6; tentative D call: TRBD1 (5 bases). V shed 1 base and J shed 10 bases, with 5 bases lying between them. The CDR3 covers 12 residues. Germline values: CDR1 PRHDT, CDR2 FYEKMQ (reference sequence). DNA of the CDR3: TGTGCCAGCAGCTTAGAGGGGTCACCCCTCCACTTT. Its translation: CASSLEGSPLHF.

The CDR3: CASSEGVEQFF. CDR3 bases: TGCGCCAGCAGTGAGGGCGTTGAGCAGTTCTTC. The gene calls are TRBV10-2 and TRBJ2-1; D ambiguous. V was cut by 2 bases and J by 9 bases, with 5 bases left in between. The CDR3 sequence is 11 residues long. The germline V gene has CDR1 WSHSY and CDR2 SAAADI.

This clone was counted once. V and J are TRBV2 and TRBJ2-7, with D maybe TRBD1 (6 bases). This CDR3 comprises 14 residues. The germline CDR1 and CDR2 sequences are SNHLY and FYNNEI. Deletions cut 10 bases from V and 0 bases from J, with 16 bases between. The CDR3 sequence: CATSQGLSSYEQYF. The DNA for the CDR3 is TGTGCCACATCTCAGGGGCTGAGCTCCTACGAGCAGTACTTC.

The genes are TRBV9 and TRBJ2-2; D is perhaps TRBD1 (5 bases). The CDR3 has 18 residues. V was shortened by 6 bases and J by 5 bases, with 26 bases between the two germline ends. Germline loops: CDR1 SGDLS, CDR2 YYNGEE. Written as DNA, the CDR3 is TGTGCCAGCAACGCGCGGCAGACAGTAGACTTGAATACCGGGGAGCTGTTTTTT. Translated: CASNARQTVDLNTGELFF.

The chain is built from TRBV6-1 and TRBJ2-2, with 7 positions matching TRBD2. The CDR3 runs 15 residues. Germline CDR1 MNHNS, CDR2 SASEGT. V shed 5 bases, J shed 2 bases, and the junction held 5 bases outside the gene matches. The CDR3 sequence is CASSLSGVNTGELFF. The CDR3 bases are TGTGCCAGCAGTCTGAGCGGGGTAAACACCGGGGAGCTGTTTTTT.

V gene TRBV5-6 combines with J gene TRBJ1-5, with no clear D. This CDR3 has 16 amino acids. The V gene's germline CDR1 is SGHDT and CDR2 YYEEEE. Trimming cost V 2 bases and J 0 bases, with 12 bases left between them. The CDR3, as DNA: TGTGCCAGCAGCTTCTGGGGAAAATATAGCAATCAGCCCCAGCATTTT. Translating gives CASSFWGKYSNQPQHF.

V usage is TRBV27 and J usage is TRBJ1-2, with 8 bases that match TRBD1. CDR3 size: 13 residues. The V gene's germline CDR1 is MNHEY and CDR2 SMNVEV (reference sequence). Germline trimming cut 2 bases from V and 8 bases from J; bases unmatched to any gene: 4. The CDR3 sequence: CASSLGQGRGYTF. Here the CDR3 DNA reads TGTGCCAGCAGTTTAGGACAGGGACGGGGCTACACCTTC.

V and J are TRBV19 and TRBJ2-3, with a tentative D call TRBD2 (5 bases). The CDR3 is made up of 14 amino acids. CDR1 and CDR2 from the germline V gene are LNHDA and SQIVND (reference sequence). V was shortened by 10 bases and J by 6 bases, with 20 bases between the two germline ends. In DNA, the CDR3 is TGTGCCACCCGAATGGAACGGGATAGGGATACGCAGTATTTT. Its translation: CATRMERDRDTQYF.